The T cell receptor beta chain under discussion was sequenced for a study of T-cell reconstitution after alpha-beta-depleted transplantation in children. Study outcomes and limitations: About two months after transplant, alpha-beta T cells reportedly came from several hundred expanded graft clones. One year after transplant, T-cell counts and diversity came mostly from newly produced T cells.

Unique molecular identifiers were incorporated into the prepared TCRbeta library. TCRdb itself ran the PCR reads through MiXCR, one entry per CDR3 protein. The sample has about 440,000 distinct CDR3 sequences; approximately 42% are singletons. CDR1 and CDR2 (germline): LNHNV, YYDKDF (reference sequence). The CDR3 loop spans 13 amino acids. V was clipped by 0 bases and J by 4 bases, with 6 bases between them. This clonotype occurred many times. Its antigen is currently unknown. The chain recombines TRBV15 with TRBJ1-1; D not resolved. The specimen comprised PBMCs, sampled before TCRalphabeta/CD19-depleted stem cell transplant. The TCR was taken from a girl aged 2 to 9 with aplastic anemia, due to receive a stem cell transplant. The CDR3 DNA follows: TGTGCCACCAGCAGAGATTTGGCCACTGAAGCTTTCTTT. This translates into CATSRDLATEAFF.